This TCR beta chain appears in the sequencing data of a study of Ad26.COV2.S vaccination and SARS-CoV-2 variants (TCRdb year 2021). Broadly, across the study: Donors in the vaccine arm were drawn from COV1001, a multicentre, randomized, double-blind, placebo-controlled phase I-IIa trial testing Ad26.COV2.S in healthy adults. Sequencing of the TCRbeta repertoire served to evaluate the specificity and breadth of SARS-CoV-2-reactive T cell receptors following Ad26.COV2.S vaccination. Trial participants were randomized into five groups of five, in which low-dose or high-dose Ad26.COV2.S was given once or twice, or placebo was given on both occasions. Blinding of investigators to trial group allocation was maintained during experiments and outcome assessment. Ad26.COV2.S was administered intramuscularly at 5 x 10^10 or 1 x 10^11 viral particles, either as a single shot or as two shots given 56 days apart. A total of approximately 30 samples were included in the TCR-sequenced set, comprising about 20 Ad26.COV2.S vaccine recipients, 5 placebo recipients and 8 SARS-CoV-2 convalescent individuals. Study-level results and caveats: The study was not powered to compare responses between vaccine doses or regimens. Non-spike TCR breadth was comparable between vaccine and placebo recipients, consistent with the vaccine containing only spike. Spike-specific TCR breadth was higher in Ad26.COV2.S recipients than in placebo recipients (P = 0.0014). It was noted by the authors that total T cell responses may have been underestimated by the TCR breadth and depth analyses. After vaccination, spike-specific CD8+ and CD4+ T cell responses were reported to show substantial breadth.

What the treatment or condition label conveys for this sample: 15 to 20 received Ad26.COV2.S at low or high dose, single or two shots; about five received placebo; per-sample allocation not given. Repertoires of vaccine and placebo recipients were sequenced from samples collected on day 63 after the first injection. Between 29 July and 7 August 2020, Cohort 1b enrolled about two dozen adults aged 18-55 years at one site in Boston, USA. As a vaccine, Ad26.COV2.S was a replication-incompetent adenovirus type 26 vector that expressed a prefusion-stabilized SARS-CoV-2 spike protein derived from the original Wuhan strain. TCRbeta CDR3 regions were sequenced with the immunoSEQ Assay. After extraction, genomic DNA underwent amplification by bias-controlled multiplex PCR, followed by high-throughput sequencing. The study's processing was this. Collapsing and filtering of sequences were performed to quantify the absolute abundance of each unique TCRbeta CDR3 region. T cell fraction was estimated by normalization of TCRbeta template counts to usable DNA, with usable DNA being measured through amplification of reference genes present in all nucleated cells. Repertoire TCRs were annotated as SARS-CoV-2-specific when V gene, CDR3 amino acid sequence and J gene were exactly matched to a known reactive TCR set. The reference SARS-CoV-2 TCR set came from MIRA and was filtered for enrichment in COVID-19-positive ImmuneCODE repertoires, removing public or cross-reactive TCRs. Based on the MIRA antigens, annotated TCRs were further analysed at the level of specific ORF or position within ORF. Breadth was defined as annotated unique rearrangements over total unique productive rearrangements; depth was the summed frequency of those rearrangements. Two-sided Wilcoxon rank-sum tests were applied when comparing TCR breadth between groups. TCRdb's version of the immuneACCESS table is confined to in-frame rearrangements and falls short of the full clone set. An unresolved V gene accounts for under half of the shortfall where checked; the remainder is of unknown origin. V and J calls and clone size are as listed in that table; D and trimming were resolved from the DNA. This sample has hundreds of thousands of clones in its table, and 70% to 90% of those were observed once. The top ten constitute roughly 3.3% of the sample.

Regarding this clone: Its cognate antigen has yet to be identified. The sample holds no much larger clone one base away, and base qualities are not on file.

The sequencing used peripheral blood, collected in a trial of Ad26.COV2.S vaccine versus placebo. This clonotype originated in a person aged 18 to 59 who received the Ad26.COV2.S COVID-19 vaccine or a placebo.

The nucleotide sequence is TGTGCCAGCAGCGTTCTAGCGGGAGGTGAGACCCAGTACTTC. The encoded protein is CASSVLAGGETQYF. Recombination linked TRBV9 to TRBJ2-5; 11 bases in the middle match TRBD2. Measured from the cysteine to the phenylalanine, the CDR3 is 14 residues long. CDR3 DNA only is kept here, 42 bases in frame from base 1. Based on the germline V gene, the CDR1 and CDR2 sequences are SGDLS and YYNGEE. V and J are trimmed by 2 bases and 5 bases, and the gene matches miss 2 bases of the junction.